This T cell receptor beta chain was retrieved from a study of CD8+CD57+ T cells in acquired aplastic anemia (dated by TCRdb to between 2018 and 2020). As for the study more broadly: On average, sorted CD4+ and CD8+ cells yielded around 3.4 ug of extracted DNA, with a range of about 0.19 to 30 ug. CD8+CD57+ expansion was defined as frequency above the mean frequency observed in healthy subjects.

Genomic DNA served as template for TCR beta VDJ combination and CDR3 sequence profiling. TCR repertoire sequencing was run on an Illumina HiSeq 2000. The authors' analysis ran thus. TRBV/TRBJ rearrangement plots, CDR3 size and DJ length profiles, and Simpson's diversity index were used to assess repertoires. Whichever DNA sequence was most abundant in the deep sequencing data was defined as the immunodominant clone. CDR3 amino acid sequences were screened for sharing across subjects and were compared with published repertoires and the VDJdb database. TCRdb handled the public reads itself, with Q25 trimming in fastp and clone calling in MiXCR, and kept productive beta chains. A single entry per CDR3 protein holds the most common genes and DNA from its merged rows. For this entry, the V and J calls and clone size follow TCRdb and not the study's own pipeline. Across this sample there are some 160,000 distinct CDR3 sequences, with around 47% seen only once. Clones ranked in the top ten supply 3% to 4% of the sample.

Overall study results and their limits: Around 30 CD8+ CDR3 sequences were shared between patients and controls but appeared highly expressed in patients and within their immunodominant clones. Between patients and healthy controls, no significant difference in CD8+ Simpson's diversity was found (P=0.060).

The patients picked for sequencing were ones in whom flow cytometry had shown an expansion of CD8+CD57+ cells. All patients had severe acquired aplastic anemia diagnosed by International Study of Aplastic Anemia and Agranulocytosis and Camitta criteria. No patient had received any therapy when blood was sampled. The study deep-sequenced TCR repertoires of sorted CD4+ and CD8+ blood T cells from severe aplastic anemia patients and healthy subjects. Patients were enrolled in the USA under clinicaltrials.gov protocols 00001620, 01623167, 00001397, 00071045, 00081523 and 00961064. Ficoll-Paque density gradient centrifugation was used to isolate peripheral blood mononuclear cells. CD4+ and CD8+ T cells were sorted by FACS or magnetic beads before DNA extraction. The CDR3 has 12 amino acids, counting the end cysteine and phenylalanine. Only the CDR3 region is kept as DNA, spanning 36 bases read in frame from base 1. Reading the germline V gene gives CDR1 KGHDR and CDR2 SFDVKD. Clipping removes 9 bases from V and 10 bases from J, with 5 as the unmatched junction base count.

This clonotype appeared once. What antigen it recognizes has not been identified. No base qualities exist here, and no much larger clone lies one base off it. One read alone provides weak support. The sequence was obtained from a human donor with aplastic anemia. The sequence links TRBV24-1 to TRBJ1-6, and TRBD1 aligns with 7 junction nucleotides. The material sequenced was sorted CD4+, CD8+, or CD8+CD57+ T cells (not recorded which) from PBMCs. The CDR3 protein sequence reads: CATETGISPLHF. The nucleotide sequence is TGTGCCACCGAGACAGGGATCTCACCCCTCCACTTT.